This T cell receptor beta chain was profiled in a study of blood T cell repertoires in COVID-19. This CDR3 contains 13 residues. The V gene's germline CDR1 is SNHLY and CDR2 FYNNEI. V was pared by 7 bases and J by 3 bases, with 2 bases of the junction left unmatched. Produced via immunoSEQ multiplex PCR; TCRdb's table is partial and in-frame only. This sample has approximately 430,000 clones, with 75% to 90% found just once. The chain employs TRBV2 and TRBJ2-7; 11 bases line up with TRBD2. Sequencing was performed on peripheral blood. This TCR came from a woman aged 25 to 39 with active or convalescent COVID-19. As DNA, the CDR3 is TGTGCCAGCAATAGCGGGGGGGTCTACGAGCAGTACTTC. Residues: CASNSGGVYEQYF.